This T cell receptor beta chain was identified in a study of blood T cell repertoires in COVID-19 (dated by TCRdb to 2020 to 2021). Background on the whole study: Collaborator samples came from the United States, Italy and Spain and covered acute and convalescent phases of COVID-19. The repertoires were made available in a free public database intended to serve as a resource for research on the immune response to SARS-CoV-2. Subjects who had been exposed to COVID-19, were actively infected with it, or had recovered from it provided the deeply sampled blood TCRbeta repertoires that made up the dataset. Where HLA class I and class II types were available, the types were taken from metadata supplied by the sample provider, not from assay-based typing. Samples came from the ongoing ImmuneRACE study (first 160 participants) plus 1,254 subjects from 6 global collaborators. The sample metadata nearly always contained a de-identified subject ID, COVID-19 status, age in years and sex. The material from the prospective study consisted of cDNA or gDNA derived from T cells, B-cell-depleted T cells, or PBMCs. Results and caveats for the whole study, not just this receptor: The amount of clinical and demographic metadata varied by source and participant and was provided uncurated.

TCRbeta CDR3 regions were amplified from genomic DNA using the immunoSEQ Assay, a bias-controlled multiplex PCR. On the authors' methods: Nucleated cell counts per sample were estimated from amplification of reference gene primers within the assay. To quantify the absolute abundance of each unique TCRbeta CDR3 rearrangement, sequence reads were collapsed and filtered. For each sample, productive Simpson clonality was calculated by taking the square root of Simpson's diversity index across productive rearrangements. Drawn from immuneACCESS, this table holds only the in-frame rearrangements with V and J called that TCRdb kept. Clones are partly lost; checked studies trace under half to an unresolved V gene and leave the rest unexplained. V and J calls plus clone size are reproduced from that table; the DNA served to infer D and trimming. This sample comprises about 250,000 clones, roughly 88% of them detected only once. The ten top clones hold 2% to 2.5% of the sample.

CDR1 is given as WSHSY and CDR2 as SAAADI, both from the germline V gene. Here V drops 6 bases and J drops 4 bases, and the junction holds 8 bases not matched to any gene. Reading from cysteine to phenylalanine, the CDR3 counts 15 amino acids. Only the CDR3 part of the read is kept: 45 bases, read in frame from the first base. Note on this clone: Its target antigen remains unknown. Base qualities are not provided; no much larger clone lies one nucleotide away.

Samples from volunteer blood donors who had recovered from COVID-19 were contributed by a second Seattle source. Whole blood was collected in K2EDTA tubes by collaborating institutions according to the institutions' own protocols. For TCRbeta analysis, collaborators shipped samples in one of three forms: frozen whole blood, isolated PBMCs, or DNA extracted from either of those sample types. This receptor was taken from a woman in her thirties or forties who had recovered from COVID-19. Material for sequencing was peripheral blood. The chain couples TRBV10-2 to TRBJ2-5; TRBD1 aligns with 10 central bases. The DNA sequence is as follows: TGCGCCAGCAGCGAAGGACAGGGGGGAGGAGAGACCCAGTACTTC. This sequence encodes CASSEGQGGGETQYF.